These 9 T cell receptor beta chains came from one sample sequenced in a study of memory CD4+ T cells and cytomegalovirus serostatus. Assay: immunoSEQ multiplex PCR; the TCRdb copy retains only in-frame clones and omits some. The sample records 70,000 to 90,000 clones, roughly three quarters being singletons. The sort gate was single viable CD3+CD4+CD8-CD45RO+ cells for memory CD4+ T cells. Sequenced input: memory CD4+ T cells from blood. These receptors were taken from an adult in good health and CMV-seropositive.

The V and J genes are TRBV5-1 and TRBJ1-4; no reliable D call. Germline lookup yields CDR1 SGHRS and CDR2 YFSETQ. V was trimmed by 0 bases and J by 2 bases, leaving 8 bases between them. The CDR3 loop spans 15 amino acids. CDR3 bases: TGCGCCAGCAGCTTGGAGCCGGGGACTAATGAAAAACTGTTTTTT. Its protein is CASSLEPGTNEKLFF.

The chain employs TRBV30 and TRBJ1-2; 9 bases agree with TRBD1. The CDR3 is 16 amino acids. The germline V gene has CDR1 GTSNPN and CDR2 SVGIG (reference sequence). Unmatched junction bases numbered 15, after V lost 2 bases and J lost 8 bases. The CDR3 is CAWSLLGGQGFLGYTF. CDR3 nucleotide sequence: TGTGCCTGGAGTCTTTTGGGGGGACAGGGATTTTTAGGCTACACCTTC.

The table lists this clone with a few counts. The DNA for the CDR3 is TGTGCCAGCAGCGCCCGACCGGGAAACACCATATATTTT. Its protein is CASSARPGNTIYF. J is TRBJ1-3 and V is TRBV25-1; D not certain. With 6 bases removed from V and 4 bases from J, the gap between germline ends came to 10 bases. Looked up from germline, CDR1 is MGHDK and CDR2 is SYGVNS. The CDR3 runs 13 residues. Drawing the rest from reference TRBV25-1 and TRBJ1-3, the complete variable domain is EADIYQTPRYLVIGTGKKITLECSQTMGHDKMYWYQQDPGMELHLIHYSYGVNSTEKGDLSSESTVSRIRTEHFPLTLESARPSHTSQYLCASSARPGNTIYFGEGSWLTVV.

The CDR3 bases are TGTGCTAGCGGGGGGCCAGGGGAGACCCAGTACTTC. As protein: CASGGPGETQYF. The rearrangement links TRBV12-5 to TRBJ2-5; a weak D match, TRBD2 (7 bases). V lost 9 bases to trimming and J lost 5 bases, with 13 bases between them. The CDR3 length is 12 residues. Germline values: CDR1 LGHNT, CDR2 FRNRAP.

The CDR3 DNA follows: TGTGCCAGCAGCGAGGGTGGAGGCATGGAATATGGCTACACCTTC. Protein: CASSEGGGMEYGYTF. This chain joins TRBV5-4 and TRBJ1-2; unclear D gene. CDR1 is SGHNT and CDR2 is YYREEE in the germline V gene (reference sequence). The CDR3 is made up of 15 amino acids. Trimming removed 4 bases at V and 5 bases at J, with 18 bases between.

This clone occurred once. The chain links TRBV18 to TRBJ1-2, with TRBD1 matching 9 bases. CDR1 is KGHSH, CDR2 LQKENI, per germline. The length of the CDR3 is 14 residues. Trimming at V came to 3 bases and at J to 7 bases, leaving 6 bases not matched to a gene. In DNA form, the CDR3 reads TGTGCCAGCTCACCCCGGACAGGGGAGGTTGGCTACACCTTC. This sequence encodes CASSPRTGEVGYTF.

V is TRBV11-2 and J is TRBJ1-5; D may be TRBD1 (5 bases). The V end was cut by 1 base, the J end by 9 bases, with 16 bases between. Looked up from germline, CDR1 is SGHAT and CDR2 is FQNNGV. The CDR3 has 15 amino acids. This CDR3 reads CASSLGRGGGRPQHF. For the CDR3, the DNA is TGTGCCAGCAGCTTAGGTCGGGGTGGGGGTAGGCCCCAGCATTTT.

This sequence joins TRBV5-1 and TRBJ1-2; 9 nucleotides line up with TRBD1. The CDR3 spans 14 residues. V shed 3 bases and J 2 bases; nucleotides not matched to a gene: 2. Germline lookup yields CDR1 SGHRS and CDR2 YFSETQ. The CDR3 region is CASSSQGANYGYTF. For the CDR3, the DNA is TGCGCCAGCAGCTCACAGGGGGCGAACTATGGCTACACCTTC.

V gene TRBV19 combines with J gene TRBJ2-1; D gene ambiguous. Germline V lookup: CDR1 LNHDA, CDR2 SQIVND (reference sequence). The CDR3 spans 14 residues. Trimming left V 8 bases short and J 2 bases short, with 13 bases between. The chain's CDR3 is CASRTSPAYNEQFF. The CDR3 nucleotides are TGTGCCAGTCGTACGTCCCCGGCCTACAATGAGCAGTTCTTC.